The present TCR beta chain was sequenced within a study of immune cell composition in non-small cell lung cancer. Normal lung was taken at the farthest possible site, at least 3 cm from tumour. Germline CDR1 reads MNHNS; CDR2 reads SASEGT. Trimming took 2 bases from V and 0 from J, leaving 8 bases between them. This CDR3 contains 15 residues. Some clones are missing from TCRdb's copy, which holds only in-frame ones; the method was immunoSEQ multiplex PCR. The sample contains approximately 3,000 clones, 70% to 75% of which appear only once. The source material was non-adjacent lung tissue. The TCR comes from a human donor with non-small cell lung cancer. This sequence joins TRBV6-1 and TRBJ1-5; D is undetermined. The CDR3 DNA reads as TGTGCCAGCAGTGAAAGACATATTAGCAATCAGCCCCAGCATTTT. This encodes CASSERHISNQPQHF.